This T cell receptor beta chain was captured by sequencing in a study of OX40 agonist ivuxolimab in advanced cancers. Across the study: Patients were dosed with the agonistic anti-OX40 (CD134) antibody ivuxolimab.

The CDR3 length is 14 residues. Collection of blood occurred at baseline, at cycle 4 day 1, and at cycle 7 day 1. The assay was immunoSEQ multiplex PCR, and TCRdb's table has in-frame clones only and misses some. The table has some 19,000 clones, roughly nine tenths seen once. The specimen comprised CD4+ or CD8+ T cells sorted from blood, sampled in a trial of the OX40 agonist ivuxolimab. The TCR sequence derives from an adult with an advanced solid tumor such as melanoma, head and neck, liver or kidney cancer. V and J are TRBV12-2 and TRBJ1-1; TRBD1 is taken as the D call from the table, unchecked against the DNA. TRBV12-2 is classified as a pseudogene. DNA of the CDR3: TGTGCAAGTCGCTTTGGGACAGGGGACACTGAAGCTTTCTTT. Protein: CASRFGTGDTEAFF.